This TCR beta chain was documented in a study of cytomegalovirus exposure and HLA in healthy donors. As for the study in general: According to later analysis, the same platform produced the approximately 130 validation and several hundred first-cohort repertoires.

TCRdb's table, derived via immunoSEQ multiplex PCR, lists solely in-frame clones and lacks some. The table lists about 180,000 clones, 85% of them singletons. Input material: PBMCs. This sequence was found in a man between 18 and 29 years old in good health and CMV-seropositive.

The CDR3 coding sequence is TGTGCCAGCAGCATCGACAGATCCTACGAGCAGTACTTC. As protein: CASSIDRSYEQYF. The chain couples TRBV5-8 to TRBJ2-7; D is perhaps TRBD1 (5 bases). Germline-derived CDR1 and CDR2 are SGHTS and YDEGEE. This CDR3 is 13 amino acids long. Trimming took 4 bases from V and 1 from J, leaving 9 bases between them.